Shown below are 20 T cell receptor beta chains from a single sample sequenced in a study of T cell responses to AZD1222 COVID-19 vaccine. TCRdb's table, derived via immunoSEQ multiplex PCR, lists solely in-frame clones and lacks some. The data hold approximately 100,000 clones, with roughly 90% observed a single time. Specimen: peripheral blood, collected on day 0 of AZD1222 vaccination. The receptors originated from an adult in good health.

The gene calls are TRBV3-1 (or the pseudogene TRBV3-2) and TRBJ2-1, with 9 nucleotides matching TRBD2. From germline, CDR1 is LGHDT and CDR2 YNNKEL (reference sequence). Trimming removed 2 bases from V and 3 bases from J; junction bases left unmatched: 2. This CDR3 has 15 amino acids. This CDR3 reads CASSQSGRYYNEQFF. The CDR3 nucleotides read TGTGCCAGCAGCCAAAGCGGGAGGTACTACAATGAGCAGTTCTTC.

This chain uses TRBV2 with TRBJ1-1, with D uncertain. The CDR3 loop spans 11 amino acids. V lost 4 bases and J lost 10, with 10 bases in between. CDR1 is SNHLY, CDR2 FYNNEI, per germline. In DNA form, the CDR3 reads TGTGCCAGCAGTGTAAGGGAGAGAGCTTTCTTT. This sequence encodes CASSVRERAFF. The whole variable domain, remainder taken from reference TRBV2 and TRBJ1-1, is EPEVTQTPSHQVTQMGQEVILRCVPISNHLYFYWYRQILGQKVEFLVSFYNNEISEKSEIFDDQFSVERPDGSNFTLKIRSTKLEDSAMYFCASSVRERAFFGQGTRLTVV.

This rearrangement joins TRBV5-1 to TRBJ2-2, with D hard to call. The ends were cut back, 4 bases at V and 0 bases at J, with 4 bases in the middle. Germline assignment: CDR1 SGHRS and CDR2 YFSETQ. This CDR3 contains 13 residues. In DNA form, the CDR3 reads TGCGCCAGCAGCCCTCCGAACACCGGGGAGCTGTTTTTT. Translating it yields CASSPPNTGELFF.

The genes are TRBV19 and TRBJ1-2, with 8 bases that match TRBD1. CDR3 length: 14 amino acids. J was trimmed by 8 bases and V by 3 bases; bases with no gene match: 8. Germline lookup yields CDR1 LNHDA and CDR2 SQIVND (reference sequence). This chain's CDR3 is CASSITRTGSGYTF. The CDR3 DNA reads as TGTGCCAGTAGTATTACAAGGACAGGGTCCGGCTACACCTTC.

CDR3 sequence: CASSLVFGGYEQYF. The CDR3 nucleotides are TGCGCCAGCAGCTTGGTTTTCGGAGGATACGAGCAGTACTTC. The chain carries TRBV5-1 and TRBJ2-7, with D possibly matching TRBD2 (5 bases). The CDR3 covers 14 residues. Germline loops: CDR1 SGHRS, CDR2 YFSETQ. V lost 0 bases to trimming and J lost 4 bases, with 11 bases between them.

The chain uses TRBV6-1 and TRBJ1-2; weak D call: TRBD1 (5 bases). CDR3 length: 14 residues. Trimming removed 2 bases from V and 2 bases from J, with 9 bases in between. Germline CDR1 is MNHNS and CDR2 is SASEGT. The CDR3 nucleotides are TGTGCCAGCAGTGAAAGAAGGGGCAACTATGGCTACACCTTC. It encodes CASSERRGNYGYTF.

The chain links TRBV11-2 to TRBJ2-1, with 10 nucleotides matching TRBD2. V trimming: 5 bases; J trimming: 7 bases; junction bases outside the gene matches: 8. Per the germline V gene, CDR1 is SGHAT and CDR2 is FQNNGV. CDR3 length: 15 residues. The CDR3 nucleotides read TGTGCCAGCAGCCCTCCTAGCGGGAGTAATAATGAGCAGTTCTTC. It specifies CASSPPSGSNNEQFF.

The chain recombines TRBV7-9 with TRBJ2-2; 10 nucleotides agree with TRBD1. Germline V gene data show CDR1 as SEHNR and CDR2 as FQNEAQ (reference sequence). The V and J ends lost 5 bases and 4 bases, in that order; junction bases with no gene match: 4. The CDR3 consists of 15 residues. The CDR3 sequence: CASSTWTGGTGELFF. CDR3 sequence (DNA): TGTGCCAGCAGCACATGGACAGGGGGCACCGGGGAGCTGTTTTTT.

The chain has TRBV19 and TRBJ2-3, with D possibly being TRBD2 (5 bases). The CDR3 is 14 residues long. Germline V gene lookup returns CDR1 LNHDA and CDR2 SQIVND (reference sequence). The V and J ends lost 3 bases and 2 bases respectively, with 9 bases between them. The CDR3 is CASSIGDPTDTQYF. The CDR3, as DNA: TGTGCCAGTAGTATCGGGGATCCCACAGATACGCAGTATTTT.

This sequence joins TRBV19 and TRBJ1-1; D is ambiguous. Trimming stripped 4 bases from V and 3 bases from J, with 9 bases between. The germline gives CDR1 LNHDA, CDR2 SQIVND (reference sequence). The CDR3 spans 13 residues. This CDR3 is CASSTWGYTEAFF. DNA for the CDR3: TGTGCCAGTAGTACGTGGGGTTACACTGAAGCTTTCTTT.

The chain links TRBV27 to TRBJ2-6, with 8 positions matching TRBD1. The CDR3 extends over 17 amino acids. The germline CDR1 and CDR2 sequences are MNHEY and SMNVEV (reference sequence). The V segment lost 4 bases and the J segment 2 bases; nucleotides outside the gene matches: 7. The chain's CDR3 is CASSSTGGLAGANVLTF. The CDR3 bases are TGTGCCAGCAGTTCCACAGGGGGGCTCGCTGGGGCCAACGTCCTGACTTTC.

A single count supports this clone. The V gene is TRBV28, the J gene TRBJ1-3; TRBD1 matches 8 bases. The CDR3 has 17 amino acids. The J segment lost 1 base and the V segment lost 5 bases, leaving 10 bases of the junction unmatched. The germline gives CDR1 MDHEN, CDR2 SYDVKM. The CDR3 loop is CASSSSGTGGSGNTIYF. In nucleotides, the CDR3 is TGTGCCAGCAGTAGTAGCGGGACAGGTGGATCTGGAAACACCATATATTTT. Full variable domain (outside the CDR3, taken from reference TRBV28 and TRBJ1-3): DVKVTQSSRYLVKRTGEKVFLECVQDMDHENMFWYRQDPGLGLRLIYFSYDVKMKEKGDIPEGYSVSREKKERFSLILESASTNQTSMYLCASSSSGTGGSGNTIYFGEGSWLTVV.

The chain couples TRBV30 to TRBJ1-3, with D maybe TRBD1 (5 bases). The CDR3 totals 12 residues. In germline, CDR1 is GTSNPN, CDR2 SVGIG (reference sequence). V was trimmed by 2 bases and J by 7 bases, leaving 9 bases between them. CDR3 sequence reads: CAWSLAGNTIYF. The CDR3 nucleotides read TGTGCCTGGAGTTTAGCAGGGAACACCATATATTTT.

V is TRBV3-1 (or the pseudogene TRBV3-2) and J is TRBJ1-6, with TRBD1 matching 7 bases. Trimming cost V 2 bases and J 10 bases; bases outside gene matches: 5. Germline-derived CDR1 and CDR2 are LGHDT and YNNKEL (reference sequence). CDR3 length: 14 residues. CDR3 bases: TGTGCCAGCAGCCAAACAGGGGTGGCATCACCCCTCCACTTT. Encoded protein: CASSQTGVASPLHF.

This chain joins TRBV24-1 and TRBJ2-5, with 7 bases that match TRBD1. Per germline, CDR1 KGHDR and CDR2 SFDVKD. This CDR3 is 17 amino acids long. Trimming at V came to 4 bases and at J to 1 base, leaving 11 bases not matched to a gene. In nucleotides, the CDR3 is TGTGCCACCAGTGACCCCTCGGGACAGTCAACCCAAGAGACCCAGTACTTC. It yields the protein CATSDPSGQSTQETQYF.

This chain connects TRBV9 to TRBJ2-2; a possible D gene is TRBD1 (5 bases). Germline-derived CDR1 and CDR2 are SGDLS and YYNGEE. The V end lost 1 base, the J end lost 0 bases, and 7 bases lay between the germline ends. The CDR3 extends over 15 amino acids. The CDR3 loop is CASSVKGTNTGELFF. DNA of the CDR3: TGTGCCAGCAGCGTAAAGGGGACGAACACCGGGGAGCTGTTTTTT.

This CDR3 is CASSRGPYEQYF. The CDR3 DNA is TGTGCCAGCAGCCGAGGGCCCTACGAGCAGTACTTC. The chain employs TRBV12-3 or TRBV12-4 and TRBJ2-7, with a weak D call TRBD2 (5 bases). The V gene lost 6 bases and the J gene lost 2 bases, with 8 bases spanning the gap. This CDR3 is 12 amino acids long.

This clone has only a few counts. CDR3 DNA: TGCGCCAGCAGCTCGGACAGGGATAATAGCTATGGCTACACCTTC. Encoded protein: CASSSDRDNSYGYTF. The chain recombines TRBV5-1 with TRBJ1-2; 8 bases match TRBD1. With 3 bases clipped from V and 4 bases from J, the junction kept 8 bases outside the gene matches. The CDR3 spans 15 residues. The germline V gene has CDR1 SGHRS and CDR2 YFSETQ.

The chain carries TRBV30 and TRBJ2-7; 7 bases map to TRBD2. With V trimmed by 1 base and J by 3 bases, 9 bases remained unmatched. The CDR3 length is 15 residues. Germline-derived CDR1 and CDR2 are GTSNPN and SVGIG (reference sequence). The CDR3 DNA reads TGTGCCTGGAGTGGAAGGGGAGCGGGAAACTACGAGCAGTACTTC. It is translated as CAWSGRGAGNYEQYF.

The J gene is TRBJ2-2, the V gene TRBV11-2; 8 bases align to TRBD1. Germline CDR1 reads SGHAT; CDR2 reads FQNNGV. The trim removed 5 bases at V and 5 bases at J, leaving 10 bases unmatched. The CDR3 contains 16 residues. The CDR3 sequence is CASSKSGGEETGELFF. The CDR3 nucleotides read TGTGCCAGCAGCAAATCAGGGGGCGAGGAGACCGGGGAGCTGTTTTTT.